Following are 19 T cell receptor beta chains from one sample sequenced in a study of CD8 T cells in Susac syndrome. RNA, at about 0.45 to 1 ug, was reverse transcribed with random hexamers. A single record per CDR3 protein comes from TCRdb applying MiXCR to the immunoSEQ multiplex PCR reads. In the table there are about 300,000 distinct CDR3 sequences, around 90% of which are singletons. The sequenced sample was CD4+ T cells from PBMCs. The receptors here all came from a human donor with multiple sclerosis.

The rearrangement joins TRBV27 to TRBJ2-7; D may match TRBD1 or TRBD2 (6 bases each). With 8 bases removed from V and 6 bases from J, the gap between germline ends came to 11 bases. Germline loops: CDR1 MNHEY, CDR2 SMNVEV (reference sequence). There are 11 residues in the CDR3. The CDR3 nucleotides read TGTGCCAGCGTTGGGGGGCGCGAGCAGTACTTC. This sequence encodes CASVGGREQYF.

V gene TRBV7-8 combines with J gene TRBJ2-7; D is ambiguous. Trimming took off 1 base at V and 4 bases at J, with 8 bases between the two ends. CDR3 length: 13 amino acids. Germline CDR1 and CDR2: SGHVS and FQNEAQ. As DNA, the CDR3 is TGTGCCAGCAGCTTAGGGGTTGAATACGAGCAGTACTTC. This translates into CASSLGVEYEQYF.

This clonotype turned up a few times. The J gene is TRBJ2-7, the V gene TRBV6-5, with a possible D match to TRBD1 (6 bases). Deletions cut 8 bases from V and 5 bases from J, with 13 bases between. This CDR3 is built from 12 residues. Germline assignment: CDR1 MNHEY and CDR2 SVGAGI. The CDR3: CASGAGVDEQYF. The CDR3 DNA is TGTGCCAGCGGCGCAGGGGTGGACGAGCAGTACTTC.

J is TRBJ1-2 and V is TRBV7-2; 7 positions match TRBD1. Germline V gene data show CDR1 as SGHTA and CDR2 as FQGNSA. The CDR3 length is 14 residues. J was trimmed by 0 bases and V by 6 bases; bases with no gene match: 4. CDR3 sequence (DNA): TGTGCCAGCAGTCAGGGGGGGGCTAACTATGGCTACACCTTC. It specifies CASSQGGANYGYTF.

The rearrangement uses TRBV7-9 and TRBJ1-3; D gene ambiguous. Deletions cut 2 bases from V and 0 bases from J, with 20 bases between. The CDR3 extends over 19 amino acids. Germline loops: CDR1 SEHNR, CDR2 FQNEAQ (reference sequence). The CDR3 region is CASSLRATFRRVSGNTIYF. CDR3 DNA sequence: TGTGCCAGCAGCTTACGAGCCACTTTTAGGAGAGTCTCTGGAAACACCATATATTTT. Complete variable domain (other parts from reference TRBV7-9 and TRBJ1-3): DTGVSQNPRHKITKRGQNVTFRCDPISEHNRLYWYRQTLGQGPEFLTYFQNEAQLEKSRLLSDRFSAERPKGSFSTLEIQRTEQGDSAMYLCASSLRATFRRVSGNTIYFGEGSWLTVV.

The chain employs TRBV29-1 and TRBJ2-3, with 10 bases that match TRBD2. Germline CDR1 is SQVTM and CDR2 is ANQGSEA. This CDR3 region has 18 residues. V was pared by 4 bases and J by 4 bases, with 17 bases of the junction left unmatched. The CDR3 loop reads CSVVSWGLAPNRADTQYF. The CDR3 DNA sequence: TGCAGCGTTGTGAGCTGGGGACTAGCGCCGAACCGCGCAGATACGCAGTATTTT.

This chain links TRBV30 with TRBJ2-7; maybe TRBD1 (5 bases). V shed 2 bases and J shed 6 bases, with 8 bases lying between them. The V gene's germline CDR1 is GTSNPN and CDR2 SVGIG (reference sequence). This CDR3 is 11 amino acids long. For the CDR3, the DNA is TGTGCCTGGAGTAGGGGCGGCGAGCAGTACTTC. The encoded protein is CAWSRGGEQYF.

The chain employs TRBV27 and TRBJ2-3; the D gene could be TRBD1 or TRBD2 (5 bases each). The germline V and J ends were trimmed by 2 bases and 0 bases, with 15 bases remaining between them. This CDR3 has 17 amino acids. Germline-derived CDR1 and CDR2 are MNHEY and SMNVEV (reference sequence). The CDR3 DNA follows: TGTGCCAGCAGTTTAACACCGGGGACGGGGAGCACAGATACGCAGTATTTT. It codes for CASSLTPGTGSTDTQYF.

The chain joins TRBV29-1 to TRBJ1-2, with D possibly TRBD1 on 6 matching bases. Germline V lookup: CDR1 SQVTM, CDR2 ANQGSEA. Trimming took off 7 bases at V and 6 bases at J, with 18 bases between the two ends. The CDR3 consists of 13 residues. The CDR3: CSARSWGHDGYTF. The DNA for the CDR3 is TGCAGCGCAAGGAGCTGGGGGCACGATGGCTACACCTTC. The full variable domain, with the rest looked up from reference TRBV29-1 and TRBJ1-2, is SAVISQKPSRDICQRGTSLTIQCQVDSQVTMMFWYRQQPGQSLTLIATANQGSEATYESGFVIDKFPISRPNLTFSTLTVSNMSPEDSSIYLCSARSWGHDGYTFGSGTRLTVV.

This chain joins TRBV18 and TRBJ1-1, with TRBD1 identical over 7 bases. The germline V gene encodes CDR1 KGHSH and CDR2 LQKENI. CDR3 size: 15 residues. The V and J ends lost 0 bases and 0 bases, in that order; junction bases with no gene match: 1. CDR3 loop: CASSPPGGLNTEAFF. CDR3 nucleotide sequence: TGTGCCAGCTCACCACCAGGGGGCCTGAACACTGAAGCTTTCTTT.

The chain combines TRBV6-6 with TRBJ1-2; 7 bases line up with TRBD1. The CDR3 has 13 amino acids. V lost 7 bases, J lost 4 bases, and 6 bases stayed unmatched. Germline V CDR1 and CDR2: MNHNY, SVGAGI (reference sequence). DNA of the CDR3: TGTGCCAGCATCGCGGACAGGACCTATGGCTACACCTTC. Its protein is CASIADRTYGYTF.

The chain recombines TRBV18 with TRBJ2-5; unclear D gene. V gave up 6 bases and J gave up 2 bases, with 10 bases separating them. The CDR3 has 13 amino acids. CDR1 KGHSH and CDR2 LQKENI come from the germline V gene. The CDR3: CASSLTIQETQYF. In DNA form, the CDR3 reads TGTGCCAGCTCGTTGACGATTCAAGAGACCCAGTACTTC.

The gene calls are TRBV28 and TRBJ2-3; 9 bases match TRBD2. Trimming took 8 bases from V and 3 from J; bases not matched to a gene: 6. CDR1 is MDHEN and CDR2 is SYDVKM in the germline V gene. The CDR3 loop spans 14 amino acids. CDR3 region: CASPPSGITDTQYF. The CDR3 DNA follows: TGTGCCAGCCCTCCTAGCGGGATAACAGATACGCAGTATTTT.

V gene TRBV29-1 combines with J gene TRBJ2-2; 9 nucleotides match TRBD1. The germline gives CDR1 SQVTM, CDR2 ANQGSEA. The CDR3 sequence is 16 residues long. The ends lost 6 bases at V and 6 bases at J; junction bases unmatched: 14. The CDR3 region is CSVVIPGQGGPGELFF. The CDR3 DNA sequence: TGCAGCGTCGTTATACCGGGACAGGGAGGTCCCGGGGAGCTGTTTTTT.

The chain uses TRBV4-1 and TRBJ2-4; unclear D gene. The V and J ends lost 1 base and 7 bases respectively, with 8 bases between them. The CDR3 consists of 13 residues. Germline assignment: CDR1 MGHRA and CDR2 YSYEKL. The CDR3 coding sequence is TGCGCCAGCAGCCAAGCCCTAGGCAACATTCAGTACTTC. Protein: CASSQALGNIQYF.

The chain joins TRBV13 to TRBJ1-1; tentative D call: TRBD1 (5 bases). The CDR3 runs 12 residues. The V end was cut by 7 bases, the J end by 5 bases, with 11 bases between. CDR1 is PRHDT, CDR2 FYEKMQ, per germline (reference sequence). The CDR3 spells CASTYGGTEAFF. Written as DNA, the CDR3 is TGTGCCAGCACCTACGGGGGGACTGAAGCTTTCTTT.

The CDR3 protein is CASSRVARNTEAFF. In nucleotides, the CDR3 is TGTGCCAGCAGCCGGGTGGCCCGGAACACTGAAGCTTTCTTT. The chain recombines TRBV3-1 with TRBJ1-1; D remains unclear. Trimming left V 4 bases short and J 1 base short, with 10 bases between. CDR1 LGHDT and CDR2 YNNKEL come from the germline V gene (reference sequence). The CDR3 is made up of 14 amino acids.

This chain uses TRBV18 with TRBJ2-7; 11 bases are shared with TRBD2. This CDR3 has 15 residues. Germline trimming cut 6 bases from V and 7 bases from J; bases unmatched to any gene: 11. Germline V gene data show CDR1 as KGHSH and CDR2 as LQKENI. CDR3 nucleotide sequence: TGTGCCAGCTCTCCCCTAGCGGGAGGCAACGAGGAGCAGTACTTC. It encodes CASSPLAGGNEEQYF.

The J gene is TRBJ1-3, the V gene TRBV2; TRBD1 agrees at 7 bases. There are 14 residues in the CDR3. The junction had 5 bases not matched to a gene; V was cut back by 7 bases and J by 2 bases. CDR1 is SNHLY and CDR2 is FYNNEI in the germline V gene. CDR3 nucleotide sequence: TGTGCCAGCAAGGCCGACAGGGCTGGAAACACCATATATTTT. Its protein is CASKADRAGNTIYF.